This T cell receptor beta chain was recorded in a study of T cells in Graves' hyperthyroidism and ophthalmopathy. Germline values: CDR1 MGHRA, CDR2 YSYEKL. The CDR3 has 15 residues. V lost 6 bases and J lost 4; bases outside the gene matches: 5. It was RNA transcripts that yielded the amplified TCR beta CDR3 regions. RT-PCR in the first round (using the HTBI primer set) targeted the TCR CDR3. In TCRdb, the multiplex PCR reads were re-called with MiXCR into one record per CDR3 protein. The sample contains about 540,000 distinct CDR3 sequences, under 60% of which appear only once. Regarding this clonotype: Its cognate antigen is unknown.

Study results and caveats: Most clonotypes expanded in thyroid above 0.001 were likewise present in blood.

Uncontrolled infection, other autoimmune disease, pregnancy and lactation each barred patients from inclusion. Diagnoses were established using clinical symptoms, serum thyroxine and TRAb, thyroid ultrasound and orbital computed tomography. The chain links TRBV4-1 to TRBJ2-2; 10 bases line up with TRBD1. The sequence came from a woman aged 18-29 years with Graves' hyperthyroidism. The specimen sequenced was peripheral blood or thyroid tissue (not recorded which). For the CDR3, the DNA is TGCGCCAGCAGACCCGGGACAGGGGTCACCGGGGAGCTGTTTTTT. Encoded protein: CASRPGTGVTGELFF.